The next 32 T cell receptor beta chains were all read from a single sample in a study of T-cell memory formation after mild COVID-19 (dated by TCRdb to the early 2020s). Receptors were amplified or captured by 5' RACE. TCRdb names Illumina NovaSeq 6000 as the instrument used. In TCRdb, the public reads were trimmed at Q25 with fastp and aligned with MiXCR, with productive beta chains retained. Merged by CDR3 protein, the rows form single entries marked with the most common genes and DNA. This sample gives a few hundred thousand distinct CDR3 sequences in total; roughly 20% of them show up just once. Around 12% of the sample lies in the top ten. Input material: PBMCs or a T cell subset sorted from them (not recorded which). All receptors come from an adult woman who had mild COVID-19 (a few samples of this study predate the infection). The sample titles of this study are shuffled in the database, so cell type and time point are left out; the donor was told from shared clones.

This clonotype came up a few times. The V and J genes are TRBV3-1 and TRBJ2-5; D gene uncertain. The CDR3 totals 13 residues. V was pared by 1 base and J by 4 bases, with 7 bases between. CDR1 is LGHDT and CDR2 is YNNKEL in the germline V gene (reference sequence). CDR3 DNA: TGTGCCAGCAGCCAAGTTAGGCGAGAGACCCAGTACTTC. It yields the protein CASSQVRRETQYF.

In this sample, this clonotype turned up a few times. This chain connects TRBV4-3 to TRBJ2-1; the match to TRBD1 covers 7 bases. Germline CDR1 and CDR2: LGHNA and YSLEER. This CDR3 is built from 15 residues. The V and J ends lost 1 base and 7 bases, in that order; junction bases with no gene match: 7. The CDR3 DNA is TGCGCCAGCAGCCAAGTCGGGACAGCCCAGAATGAGCAGTTCTTC. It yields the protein CASSQVGTAQNEQFF.

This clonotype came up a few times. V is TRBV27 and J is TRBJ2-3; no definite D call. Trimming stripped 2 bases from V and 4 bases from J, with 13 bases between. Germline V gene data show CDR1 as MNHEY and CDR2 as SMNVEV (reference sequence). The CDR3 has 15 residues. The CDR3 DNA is TGTGCCAGCAGTTTAGTCGGTCATCCCCCAGATACGCAGTATTTT. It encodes CASSLVGHPPDTQYF.

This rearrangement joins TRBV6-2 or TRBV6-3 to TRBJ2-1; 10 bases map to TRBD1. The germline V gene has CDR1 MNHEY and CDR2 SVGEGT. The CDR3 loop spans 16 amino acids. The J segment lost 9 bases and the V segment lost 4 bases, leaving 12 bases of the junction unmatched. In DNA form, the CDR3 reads TGTGCCAGCAGTTCAACCGGGACAGGGGCTTTGGGTGAGCAGTTCTTC. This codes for CASSSTGTGALGEQFF.

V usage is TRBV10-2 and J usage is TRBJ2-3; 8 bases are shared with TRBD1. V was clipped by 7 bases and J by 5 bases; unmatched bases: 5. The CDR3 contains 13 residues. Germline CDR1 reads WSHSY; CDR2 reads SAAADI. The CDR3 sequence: CASTGQGQDTQYF. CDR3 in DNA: TGCGCCAGCACAGGACAGGGACAAGATACGCAGTATTTT.

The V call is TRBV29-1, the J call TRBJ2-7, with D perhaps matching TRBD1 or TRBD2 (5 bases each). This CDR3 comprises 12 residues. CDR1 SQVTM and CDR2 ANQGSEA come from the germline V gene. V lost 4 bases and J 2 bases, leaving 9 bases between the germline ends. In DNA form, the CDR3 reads TGCAGCGTTGTGGGGGAAACCTACGAGCAGTACTTC. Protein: CSVVGETYEQYF.

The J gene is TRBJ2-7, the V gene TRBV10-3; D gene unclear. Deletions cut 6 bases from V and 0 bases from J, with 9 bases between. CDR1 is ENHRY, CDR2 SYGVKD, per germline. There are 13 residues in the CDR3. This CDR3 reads CAIRWPSSYEQYF. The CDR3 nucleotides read TGTGCCATCAGATGGCCAAGCTCCTACGAGCAGTACTTC.

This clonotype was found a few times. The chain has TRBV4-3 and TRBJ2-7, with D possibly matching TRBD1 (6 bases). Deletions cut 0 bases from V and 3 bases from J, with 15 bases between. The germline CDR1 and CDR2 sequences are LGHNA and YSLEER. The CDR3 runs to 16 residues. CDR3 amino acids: CASSQDLGQTNYEQYF. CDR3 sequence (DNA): TGCGCCAGCAGCCAAGATCTCGGACAGACCAACTACGAGCAGTACTTC.

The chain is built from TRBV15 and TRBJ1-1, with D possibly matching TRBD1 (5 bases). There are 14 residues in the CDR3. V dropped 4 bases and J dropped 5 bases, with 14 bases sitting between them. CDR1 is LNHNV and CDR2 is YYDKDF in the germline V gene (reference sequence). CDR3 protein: CATSKGPEGTEAFF. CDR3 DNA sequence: TGTGCCACCAGCAAGGGCCCGGAGGGGACTGAAGCTTTCTTT.

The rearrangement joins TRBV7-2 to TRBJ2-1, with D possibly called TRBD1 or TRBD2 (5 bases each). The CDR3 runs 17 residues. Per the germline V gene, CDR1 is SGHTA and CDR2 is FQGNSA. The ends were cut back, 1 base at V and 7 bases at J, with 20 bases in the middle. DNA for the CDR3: TGTGCCAGCAGCTTAGTCTCTAGCATTGGGGGAAGGAATGAGCAGTTCTTC. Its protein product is CASSLVSSIGGRNEQFF.

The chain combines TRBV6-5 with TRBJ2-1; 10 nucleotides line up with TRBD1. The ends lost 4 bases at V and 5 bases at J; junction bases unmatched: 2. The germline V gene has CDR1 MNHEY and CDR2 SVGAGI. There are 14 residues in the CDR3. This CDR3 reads CASSFGTGDNEQFF. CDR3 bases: TGTGCCAGCAGTTTCGGGACAGGGGACAATGAGCAGTTCTTC.

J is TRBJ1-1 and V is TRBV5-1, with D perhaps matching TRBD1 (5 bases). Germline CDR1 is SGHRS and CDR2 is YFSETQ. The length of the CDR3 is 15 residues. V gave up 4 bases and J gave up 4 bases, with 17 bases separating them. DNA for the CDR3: TGCGCCAGCAGCCATGGATTGCAGGGAGCCACTGAAGCTTTCTTT. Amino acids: CASSHGLQGATEAFF.

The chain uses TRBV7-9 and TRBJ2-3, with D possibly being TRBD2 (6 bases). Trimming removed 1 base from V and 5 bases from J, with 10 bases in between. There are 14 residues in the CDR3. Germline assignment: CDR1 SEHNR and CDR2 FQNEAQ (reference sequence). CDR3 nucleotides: TGTGCCAGCAGCTTAGTAAGCGGGCAAGATACGCAGTATTTT. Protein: CASSLVSGQDTQYF.

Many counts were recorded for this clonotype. The CDR3 is CATSRDRTFYGYTF. The CDR3 nucleotides are TGTGCCACCAGCAGAGACAGGACTTTCTATGGCTACACCTTC. The V and J genes are TRBV15 and TRBJ1-2; D remains unclear. Looked up from germline, CDR1 is LNHNV and CDR2 is YYDKDF (reference sequence). Trimming shortened V by 0 bases and J by 4 bases, and 9 bases separated the two germline ends. The CDR3 totals 14 residues.

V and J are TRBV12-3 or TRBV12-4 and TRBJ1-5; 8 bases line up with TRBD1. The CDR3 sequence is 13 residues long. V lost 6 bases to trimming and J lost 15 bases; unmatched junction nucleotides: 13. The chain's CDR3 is CASSPGQGYIGHF. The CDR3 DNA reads TGTGCCAGCAGCCCTGGACAGGGATACATTGGGCATTTT.

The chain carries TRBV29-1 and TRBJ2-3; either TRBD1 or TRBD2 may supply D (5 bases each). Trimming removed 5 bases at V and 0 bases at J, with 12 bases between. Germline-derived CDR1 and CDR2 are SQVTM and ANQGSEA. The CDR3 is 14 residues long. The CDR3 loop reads CSVRGELSTDTQYF. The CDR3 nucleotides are TGCAGCGTTAGAGGGGAACTTAGCACAGATACGCAGTATTTT.

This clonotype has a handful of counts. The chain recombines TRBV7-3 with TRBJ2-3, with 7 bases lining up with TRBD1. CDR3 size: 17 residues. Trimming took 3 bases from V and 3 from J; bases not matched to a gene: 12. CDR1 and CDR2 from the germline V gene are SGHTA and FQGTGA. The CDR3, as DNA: TGTGCCAGCAGCTTCGGGCCTCAGACAGGGCCGACAGATACGCAGTATTTT. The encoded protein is CASSFGPQTGPTDTQYF.

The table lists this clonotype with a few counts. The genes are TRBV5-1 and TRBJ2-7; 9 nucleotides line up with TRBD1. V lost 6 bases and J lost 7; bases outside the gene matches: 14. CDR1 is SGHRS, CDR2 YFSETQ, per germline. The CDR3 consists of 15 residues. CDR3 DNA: TGCGCCAGCACCGACGGGGACAGGGCGATCTTGGAGCAGTACTTC. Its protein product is CASTDGDRAILEQYF. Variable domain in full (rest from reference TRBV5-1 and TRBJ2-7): KAGVTQTPRYLIKTRGQQVTLSCSPISGHRSVSWYQQTPGQGLQFLFEYFSETQRNKGNFPGRFSGRQFSNSRSEMNVSTLELGDSALYLCASTDGDRAILEQYFGPGTRLTVT.

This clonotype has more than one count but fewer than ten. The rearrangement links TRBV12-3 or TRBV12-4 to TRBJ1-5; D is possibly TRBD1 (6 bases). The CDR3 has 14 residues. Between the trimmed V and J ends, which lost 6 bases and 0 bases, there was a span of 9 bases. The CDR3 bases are TGTGCCAGCAGCGACAGGACTAGCAATCAGCCCCAGCATTTT. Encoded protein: CASSDRTSNQPQHF.

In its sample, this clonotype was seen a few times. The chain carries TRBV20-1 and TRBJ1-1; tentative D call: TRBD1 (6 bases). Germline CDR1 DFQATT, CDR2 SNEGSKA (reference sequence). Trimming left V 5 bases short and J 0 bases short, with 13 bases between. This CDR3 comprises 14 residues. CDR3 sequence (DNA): TGCAGTGCTGGGGGCAGATCTATGAACACTGAAGCTTTCTTT. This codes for CSAGGRSMNTEAFF.

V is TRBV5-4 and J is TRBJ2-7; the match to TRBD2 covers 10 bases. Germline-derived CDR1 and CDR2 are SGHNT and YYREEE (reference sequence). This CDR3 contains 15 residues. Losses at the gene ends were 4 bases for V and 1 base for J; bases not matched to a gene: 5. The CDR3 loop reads CASSAGTSVSYEQYF. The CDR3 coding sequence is TGTGCCAGCAGCGCGGGGACTAGCGTTTCCTACGAGCAGTACTTC.

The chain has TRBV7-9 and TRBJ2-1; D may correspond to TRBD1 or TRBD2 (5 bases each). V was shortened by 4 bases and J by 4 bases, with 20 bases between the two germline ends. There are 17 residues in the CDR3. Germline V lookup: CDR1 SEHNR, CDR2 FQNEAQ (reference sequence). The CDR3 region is CASSSPWRGEDYNEQFF. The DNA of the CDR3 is TGTGCCAGCAGCTCCCCGTGGCGAGGGGAAGATTACAATGAGCAGTTCTTC. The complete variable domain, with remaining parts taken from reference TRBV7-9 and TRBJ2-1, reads DTGVSQNPRHKITKRGQNVTFRCDPISEHNRLYWYRQTLGQGPEFLTYFQNEAQLEKSRLLSDRFSAERPKGSFSTLEIQRTEQGDSAMYLCASSSPWRGEDYNEQFFGPGTRLTVL.

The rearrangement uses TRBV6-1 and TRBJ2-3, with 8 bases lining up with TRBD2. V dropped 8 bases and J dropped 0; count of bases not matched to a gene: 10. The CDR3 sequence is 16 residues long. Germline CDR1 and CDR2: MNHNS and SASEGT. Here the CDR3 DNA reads TGTGCCAGCTTGTCGACCGGGACTAGAAGCACAGATACGCAGTATTTT. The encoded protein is CASLSTGTRSTDTQYF.

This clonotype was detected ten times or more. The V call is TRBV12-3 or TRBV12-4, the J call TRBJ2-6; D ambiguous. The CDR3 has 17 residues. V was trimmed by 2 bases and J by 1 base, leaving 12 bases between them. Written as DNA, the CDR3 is TGTGCCAGCAGTTTATTGGGTTTTAAGTCTGGGGCCAACGTCCTGACTTTC. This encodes CASSLLGFKSGANVLTF.

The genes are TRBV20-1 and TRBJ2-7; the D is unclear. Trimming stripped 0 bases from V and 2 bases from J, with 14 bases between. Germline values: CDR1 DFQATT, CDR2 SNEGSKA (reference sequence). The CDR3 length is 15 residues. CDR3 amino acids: CSARDPLRPPYEQYF. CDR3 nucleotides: TGCAGTGCTAGAGACCCCTTGAGACCCCCCTACGAGCAGTACTTC.

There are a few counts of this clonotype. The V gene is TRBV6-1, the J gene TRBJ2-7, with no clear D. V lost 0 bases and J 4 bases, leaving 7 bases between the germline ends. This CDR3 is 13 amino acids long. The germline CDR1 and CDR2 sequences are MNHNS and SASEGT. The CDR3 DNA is TGTGCCAGCAGTGAAGCCTCGGCTTACGAGCAGTACTTC. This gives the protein CASSEASAYEQYF.

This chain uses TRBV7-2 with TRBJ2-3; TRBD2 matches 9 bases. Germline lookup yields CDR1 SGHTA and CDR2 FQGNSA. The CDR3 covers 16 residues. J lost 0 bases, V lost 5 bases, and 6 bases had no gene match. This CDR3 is CASSLWTSASTDTQYF. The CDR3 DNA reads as TGTGCCAGCAGCCTCTGGACTAGCGCAAGCACAGATACGCAGTATTTT.

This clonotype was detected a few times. The CDR3 region is CASGSAGTALDIQYF. DNA of the CDR3: TGTGCCAGCGGCTCGGCCGGGACAGCTTTAGACATTCAGTACTTC. V usage is TRBV19 and J usage is TRBJ2-4, with 7 bases identical to TRBD1. The germline gives CDR1 LNHDA, CDR2 SQIVND (reference sequence). V was pared by 9 bases and J by 8 bases, with 16 bases of the junction left unmatched. CDR3 length: 15 amino acids.

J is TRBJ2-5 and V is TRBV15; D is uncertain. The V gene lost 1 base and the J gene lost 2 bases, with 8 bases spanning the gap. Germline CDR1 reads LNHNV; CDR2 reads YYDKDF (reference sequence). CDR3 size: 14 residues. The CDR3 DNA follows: TGTGCCACCAGCAGAGGAACCGGGCAAGAGACCCAGTACTTC. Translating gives CATSRGTGQETQYF. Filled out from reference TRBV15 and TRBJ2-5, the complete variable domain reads DAMVIQNPRYQVTQFGKPVTLSCSQTLNHNVMYWYQQKSSQAPKLLFHYYDKDFNNEADTPDNFQSRRPNTSFCFLDIRSPGLGDTAMYLCATSRGTGQETQYFGPGTRLLVL.

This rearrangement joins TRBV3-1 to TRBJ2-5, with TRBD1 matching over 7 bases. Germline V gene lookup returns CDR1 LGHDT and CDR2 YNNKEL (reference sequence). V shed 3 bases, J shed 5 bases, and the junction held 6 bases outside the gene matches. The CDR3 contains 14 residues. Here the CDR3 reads CASSQARGSETQYF. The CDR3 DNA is TGTGCCAGCAGCCAGGCCAGGGGGTCGGAGACCCAGTACTTC.

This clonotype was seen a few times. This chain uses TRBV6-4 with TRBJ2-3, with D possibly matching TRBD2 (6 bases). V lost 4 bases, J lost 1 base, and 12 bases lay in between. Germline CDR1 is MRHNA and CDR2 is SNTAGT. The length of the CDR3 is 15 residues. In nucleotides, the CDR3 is TGTGCCAGCAGTGGACTAGTTGGGGGCACAGATACGCAGTATTTT. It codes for CASSGLVGGTDTQYF.

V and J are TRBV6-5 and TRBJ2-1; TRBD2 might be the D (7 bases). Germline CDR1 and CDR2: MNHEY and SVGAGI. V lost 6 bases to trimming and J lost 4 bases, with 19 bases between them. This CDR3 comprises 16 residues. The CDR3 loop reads CASSRGRGAIYNEQFF. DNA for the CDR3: TGTGCCAGCAGCAGAGGGAGGGGGGCCATTTACAATGAGCAGTTCTTC.